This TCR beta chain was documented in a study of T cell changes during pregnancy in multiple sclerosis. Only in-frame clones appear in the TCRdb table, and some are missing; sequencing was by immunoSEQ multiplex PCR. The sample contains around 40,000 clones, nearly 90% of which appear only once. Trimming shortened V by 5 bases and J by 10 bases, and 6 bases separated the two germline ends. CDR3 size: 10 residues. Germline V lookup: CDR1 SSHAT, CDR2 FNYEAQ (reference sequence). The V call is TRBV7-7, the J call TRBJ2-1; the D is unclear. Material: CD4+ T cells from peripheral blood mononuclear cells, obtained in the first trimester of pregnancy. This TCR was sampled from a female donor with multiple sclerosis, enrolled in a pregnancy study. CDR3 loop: CASSPPEQFF. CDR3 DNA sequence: TGTGCCAGCAGCCCTCCGGAGCAGTTCTTC.